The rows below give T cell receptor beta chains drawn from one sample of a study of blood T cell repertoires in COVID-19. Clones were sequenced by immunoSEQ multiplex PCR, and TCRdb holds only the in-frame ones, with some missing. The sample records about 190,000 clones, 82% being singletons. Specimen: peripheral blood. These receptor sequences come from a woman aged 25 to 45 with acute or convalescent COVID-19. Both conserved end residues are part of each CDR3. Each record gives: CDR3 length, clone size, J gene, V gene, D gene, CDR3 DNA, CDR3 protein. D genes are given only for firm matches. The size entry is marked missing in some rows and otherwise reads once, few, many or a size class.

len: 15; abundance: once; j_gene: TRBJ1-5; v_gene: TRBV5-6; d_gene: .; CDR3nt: TGTGCCAGCAGCACGTCCGACAGGACCTATCAGCCCCAGCATTTT; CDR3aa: CASSTSDRTYQPQHF
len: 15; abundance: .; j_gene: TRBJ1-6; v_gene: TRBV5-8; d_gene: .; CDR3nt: TGTGCCAGCAGCGCGGCCCGTCGGGAAAATTCACCCCTCCACTTT; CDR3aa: CASSAARRENSPLHF
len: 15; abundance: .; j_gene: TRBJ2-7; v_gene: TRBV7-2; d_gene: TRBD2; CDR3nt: TGTGCCAGCAGCTTAGTTACACTAGCGGGGTACGAGCAGTACTTC; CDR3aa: CASSLVTLAGYEQYF
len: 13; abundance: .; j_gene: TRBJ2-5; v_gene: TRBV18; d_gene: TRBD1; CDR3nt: TGTGCCAGCTCCCATAGGGACAGGCGGACCCAGTACTTC; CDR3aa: CASSHRDRRTQYF
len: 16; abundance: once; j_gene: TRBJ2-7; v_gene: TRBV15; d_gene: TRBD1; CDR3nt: TGTGCCACCAGCAGAGCCGAGACAGGGTTACCCTACGAGCAGTACTTC; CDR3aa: CATSRAETGLPYEQYF
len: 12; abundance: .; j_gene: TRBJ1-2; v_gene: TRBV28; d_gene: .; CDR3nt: TGTGCCAGCCGCAGGGGAAACTATGGCTACACCTTC; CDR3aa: CASRRGNYGYTF
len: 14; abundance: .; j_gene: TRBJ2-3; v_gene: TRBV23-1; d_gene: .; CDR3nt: TGCGCCAGCAGTCAATTTGGCAATTCAGATACGCAGTATTTT; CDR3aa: CASSQFGNSDTQYF
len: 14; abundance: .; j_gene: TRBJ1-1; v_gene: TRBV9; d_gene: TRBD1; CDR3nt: TGTGCCAGCAGCATAACAGGGGGGCAATCTGAAGCTTTCTTT; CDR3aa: CASSITGGQSEAFF
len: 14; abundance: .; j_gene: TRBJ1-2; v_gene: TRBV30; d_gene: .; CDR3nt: TGTGCCTGGAGTGTCCGACAGGCCCCTTATGGCTACACCTTC; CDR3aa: CAWSVRQAPYGYTF
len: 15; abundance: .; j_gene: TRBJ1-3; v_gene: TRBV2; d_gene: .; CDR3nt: TGTGCCAGCAACCCGACGGCAGGCTCTGGAAACACCATATATTTT; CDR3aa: CASNPTAGSGNTIYF
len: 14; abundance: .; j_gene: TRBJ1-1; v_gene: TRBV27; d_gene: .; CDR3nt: TGTGCCAGCGGTCGAACCGGGACAAAAAATGAAGCTTTCTTT; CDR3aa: CASGRTGTKNEAFF
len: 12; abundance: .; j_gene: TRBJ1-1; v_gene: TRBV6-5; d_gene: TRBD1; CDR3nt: TGTGCCAGCAGTAACTCCGGGACAGGGGGAATCTTT; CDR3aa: CASSNSGTGGIF
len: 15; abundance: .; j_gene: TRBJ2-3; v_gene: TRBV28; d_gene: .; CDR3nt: TGTGCCAGCAGCCGGGGTAGGACCCTCACAGATACGCAGTATTTT; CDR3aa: CASSRGRTLTDTQYF
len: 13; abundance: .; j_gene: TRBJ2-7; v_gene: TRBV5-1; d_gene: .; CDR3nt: TGCGCCAGCAGCTTGGACACCTCCTACGAGCAGTACTTC; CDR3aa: CASSLDTSYEQYF
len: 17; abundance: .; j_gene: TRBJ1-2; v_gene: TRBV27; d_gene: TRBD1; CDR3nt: TGTGCCAGCAGCCCCGACAGGGGGCGTGTTGCCTCCTATGGCTACACCTTC; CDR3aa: CASSPDRGRVASYGYTF
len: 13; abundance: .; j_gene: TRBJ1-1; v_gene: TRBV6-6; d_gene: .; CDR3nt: TGTGCCAGCAGAATAAAAATGAACACTGAAGCTTTCTTT; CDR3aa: CASRIKMNTEAFF
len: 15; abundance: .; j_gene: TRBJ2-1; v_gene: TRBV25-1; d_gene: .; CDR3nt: TGTGCCAGCACCTGGCGGGGCGGGGTCTACAATGAGCAGTTCTTC; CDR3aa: CASTWRGGVYNEQFF
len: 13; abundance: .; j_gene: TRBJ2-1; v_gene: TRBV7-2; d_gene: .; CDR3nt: TGTGCCAGCAGCTTAGGACTCCGACGGGAGCAGTTCTTC; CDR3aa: CASSLGLRREQFF
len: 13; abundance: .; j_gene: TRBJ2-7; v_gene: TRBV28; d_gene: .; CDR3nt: TGTGCCAGCAAATATCTCAGACTCAGCGAGCAGTACTTC; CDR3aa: CASKYLRLSEQYF
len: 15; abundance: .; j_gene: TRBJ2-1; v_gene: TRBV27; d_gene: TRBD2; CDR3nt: TGTGCCAGCAGTTGGACTAGCGGGGGACATAATGAGCAGTTCTTC; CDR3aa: CASSWTSGGHNEQFF
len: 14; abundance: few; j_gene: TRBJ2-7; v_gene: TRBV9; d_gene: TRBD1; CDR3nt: TGTGCCAGCAGCGCTCGGGACAGGGGTTACGAGCAGTACTTC; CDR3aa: CASSARDRGYEQYF
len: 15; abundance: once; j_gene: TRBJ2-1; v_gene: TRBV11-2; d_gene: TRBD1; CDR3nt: TGTGCCAGCAGCTTAGGACAGGGAGTTTCAGGTGAGCAGTTCTTC; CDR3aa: CASSLGQGVSGEQFF
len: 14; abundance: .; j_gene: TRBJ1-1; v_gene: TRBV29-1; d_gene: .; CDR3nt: TGCAGCGTTGAAGTAAAGCTATCGAACACTGAAGCTTTCTTT; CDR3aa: CSVEVKLSNTEAFF
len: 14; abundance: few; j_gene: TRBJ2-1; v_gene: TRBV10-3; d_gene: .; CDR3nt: TGTGCCATCAGCCAAGAACTGAAAGAGGGTGAGCAGTTCTTC; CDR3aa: CAISQELKEGEQFF